These T cell receptor beta chains were read from a single sample in a study of cytomegalovirus exposure and HLA in healthy donors. Clones were sequenced by immunoSEQ multiplex PCR, and TCRdb holds only the in-frame ones, with some missing. The table lists some 210,000 clones, more than 60% of them singletons. The sequenced material came from PBMCs. These TCRs come from a woman aged 25 to 39 in good health and CMV-seropositive. Both conserved end residues are part of each CDR3. The D gene is left open where the match is weak. Clone size appears in some rows only: once, few, many, or a class for an expanded clone.

J	size	D	V	length	DNA	CDR3
TRBJ2-5	-	TRBD1	TRBV6-1	14	TGTGCCAGCAGGACGGGACAGGGGCAAGAGACCCAGTACTTC	CASRTGQGQETQYF
TRBJ2-1	-	TRBD1	TRBV2	13	TGTGCCAGCAGCGAGACAGGGTACAATGAGCAGTTCTTC	CASSETGYNEQFF
TRBJ1-5	-	-	TRBV6-6	16	TGTGCCAGCAGCCCCCGGGAGGCCAAAGGCAATCAGCCCCAGCATTTT	CASSPREAKGNQPQHF
TRBJ2-7	once	-	TRBV6-1	14	TGTGCCAGCAGTGATCCGGGACTTTCCTACGAGCAGTACTTC	CASSDPGLSYEQYF
TRBJ1-2	-	TRBD1	TRBV5-1	13	TGCGCCAGCAGCCGGGACAGGGTGCAGGGCTACACCTTC	CASSRDRVQGYTF
TRBJ1-6	few	-	TRBV4-1	16	TGCGCCAGCAGACTACTCCAGGGCCCGTATAATTCACCCCTCCACTTT	CASRLLQGPYNSPLHF
TRBJ2-1	few	-	TRBV23-1	15	TGCGCCAGCAGCCCCCCGGCCGGCAGGGCTTATGAGCAGTTCTTC	CASSPPAGRAYEQFF
TRBJ1-1	-	-	TRBV21-1	15	TGTGCCAGCAGCAAAGTCGGAGGGGGCGGCACTGAAGCTTTCTTT	CASSKVGGGGTEAFF
TRBJ1-2	-	-	TRBV5-1	14	TGCGCCAGCAGCTTCGGCAGCTACTATGATGGCTACACCTTC	CASSFGSYYDGYTF
TRBJ2-5	once	TRBD2	TRBV9	16	TGTGCCAGCAGCGTAGCGGCTAGCGGGAGCAAGGAGACCCAGTACTTC	CASSVAASGSKETQYF
TRBJ2-5	-	-	TRBV4-2	15	TGTGCCAGCAGCCAAGCAGGGGTCCCCCAAGAGACCCAGTACTTC	CASSQAGVPQETQYF
TRBJ1-5	-	-	TRBV7-8	14	TGTGCCAGCAGCTCGGACTCATACAATCAGCCCCAGCATTTT	CASSSDSYNQPQHF
TRBJ1-5	-	-	TRBV19	11	TGTGCCAGTAGTATAGGGAGGGCCCAGCATTTT	CASSIGRAQHF
TRBJ1-1	once	-	TRBV18	16	TGTGCCAGCTCCCCCGTTCTGGGGGGGGTGAACACTGAAGCTTTCTTT	CASSPVLGGVNTEAFF
TRBJ2-7	few	-	TRBV5-5	13	TGTGCCAGCAGCTTGGGTCCGGGGTACGAGCAGTACTTC	CASSLGPGYEQYF